This section outlines one TCR beta chain sequence together with its context. The trim removed 3 bases at V and 0 bases at J, leaving 4 bases unmatched. This CDR3 has 15 amino acids. Per the germline V gene, CDR1 is SGDLS and CDR2 is YYNGEE. The Seattle site enrolled patients during active infection and followed them longitudinally. Data came from immunoSEQ multiplex PCR; TCRdb stores just in-frame clones and leaves some out. The sample has around 110,000 clones, over 65% seen once. These data belong to a study of blood T cell repertoires in COVID-19. Study overall: From T cells, B-cell-depleted T cells, or PBMCs came the material, which was cDNA or gDNA.

The sample comprised peripheral blood. The clonotype originates from an elderly man with COVID-19, enrolled during active disease. This chain uses TRBV9 with TRBJ1-1; 8 bases fit TRBD1. The CDR3 DNA is TGTGCCAGCAGCGCACAGGGGGGAATGAACACTGAAGCTTTCTTT. This codes for CASSAQGGMNTEAFF.